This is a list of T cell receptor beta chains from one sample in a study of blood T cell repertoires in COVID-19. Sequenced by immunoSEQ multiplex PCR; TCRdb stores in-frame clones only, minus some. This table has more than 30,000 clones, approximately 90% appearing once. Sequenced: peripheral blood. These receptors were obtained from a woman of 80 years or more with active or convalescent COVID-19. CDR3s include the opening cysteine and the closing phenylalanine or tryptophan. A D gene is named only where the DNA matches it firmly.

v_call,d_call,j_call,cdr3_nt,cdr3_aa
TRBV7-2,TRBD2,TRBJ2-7,TGTGCCAGCAGATCCACCCTACTAGCGGGGGAGGGAGAGCAGTACTTC,CASRSTLLAGEGEQYF
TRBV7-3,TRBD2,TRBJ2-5,TGTGCCAGCAGCCCTCTCGGGGGGGCTCAAGAGACCCAGTACTTC,CASSPLGGAQETQYF
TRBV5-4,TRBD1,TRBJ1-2,TGTGCCAGCAGCTTGGGTTGGGCACAGGGGAGAGAAAACACCTTC,CASSLGWAQGRENTF
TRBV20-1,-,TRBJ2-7,TGCAGTGCTAGTAGCCTAGCTGAGGGCGAGCAGTACTTC,CSASSLAEGEQYF
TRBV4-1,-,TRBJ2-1,TGCGCCAGCAGCCATGATAGCGATGAGCAGTTCTTC,CASSHDSDEQFF
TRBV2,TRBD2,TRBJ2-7,TGTGCCAGTCGCAGGGAGGGGCACGAGCAGTACTTC,CASRREGHEQYF
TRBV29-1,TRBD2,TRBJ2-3,TGCAGCGTTTTGGGGCTAGCGGGTGGCACAGATACGCAGTATTTT,CSVLGLAGGTDTQYF
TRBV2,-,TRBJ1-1,TGTGCCAGCAGGTCGGGTATGAACACTGAAGCTTTCTTT,CASRSGMNTEAFF
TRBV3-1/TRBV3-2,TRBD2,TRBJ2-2,TGTGCCAGCAGCCAGGGTTTCGGGGGGAGGAACACCGGGGAGCTGTTTTTT,CASSQGFGGRNTGELFF
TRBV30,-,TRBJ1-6,TGTGCCTGGACGGGGTTGTATAATTCACCCCTCCACTTT,CAWTGLYNSPLHF
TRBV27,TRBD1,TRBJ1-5,TGTGCCAGCAGTTTAGGACAGGGGGGGTATCAGCCCCAGCATTTT,CASSLGQGGYQPQHF
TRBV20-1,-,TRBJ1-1,TGCAGTGCGCTTGACAGGACTGAAGCTTTCTTT,CSALDRTEAFF
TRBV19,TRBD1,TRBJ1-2,TGTGCCAGTAGTATAGTGGGACAGGGGGCTGTTAACTATGGCTACACCTTC,CASSIVGQGAVNYGYTF
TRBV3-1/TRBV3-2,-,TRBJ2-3,TGTGCCAGCAGCCAAGCGGGCACAGATACGCAGTATTTT,CASSQAGTDTQYF
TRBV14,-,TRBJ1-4,TGTGCCAGCAGCCAAGTAGGGGGAAAACTGTTTTTT,CASSQVGGKLFF
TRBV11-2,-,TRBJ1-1,TGTGCCAGCAGCCAACTTCAGGGTTGGACTGAAGCTTTCTTT,CASSQLQGWTEAFF
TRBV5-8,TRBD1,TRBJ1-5,TGTGCCAGCAGCTTTTCTCGGACAGGGCGTCAGCCCCAGCATTTT,CASSFSRTGRQPQHF
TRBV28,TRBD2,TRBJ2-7,TGTGCCAGCAGTTCGGGACTAGCGGGGGTGCTCAGCTACGAGCAGTACTTC,CASSSGLAGVLSYEQYF